This TCR beta chain was found in a study of OX40 agonist ivuxolimab in advanced cancers. Turning to the study itself: The dose-escalation cohort was approximately 81% male, with a mean age of around 54 years, ranging roughly 20 to 90.

Sequencing was performed with immunoSEQ multiplex PCR; in TCRdb, only in-frame clones are kept and a portion is missing. The sample consists of roughly 49,000 clones, around 81% of them appearing once. This clone occurred a few times. V lost 2 bases and J lost 4, with 22 bases in between. The CDR3 is made up of 18 amino acids. Germline CDR1 is SGHVS and CDR2 is FNYEAQ. Sequencing used CD4+ or CD8+ T cells sorted from blood, obtained in a trial of the OX40 agonist ivuxolimab. This receptor was identified in an adult with an advanced solid tumor such as melanoma, head and neck, liver or kidney cancer. This chain links TRBV7-6 with TRBJ2-3; possibly TRBD2 for D (6 bases). This chain's CDR3 is CASSLRDSGTPEADTQYF. The CDR3 DNA follows: TGTGCCAGCAGCTTAAGGGACTCCGGGACTCCCGAAGCAGATACGCAGTATTTT.